This T cell receptor beta chain was identified during a study of OX40 agonist ivuxolimab in advanced cancers. Study information: The patients received ivuxolimab by intravenous route every 2 weeks at 0.01 to 10 mg/kg.

V lost 7 bases and J lost 1; bases outside the gene matches: 6. This CDR3 is built from 15 residues. Germline V gene sequence: CDR1 LNHDA, CDR2 SQIVND (reference sequence). Libraries were prepared by immunoSEQ multiplex PCR; TCRdb keeps only in-frame clonotypes and omits some of them. The sample consists of 99,000 or so clones, about 80% of them appearing once. Individuals having autoimmune disease history or systemic immunosuppression were not enrolled. The sequenced sample was CD4+ or CD8+ T cells sorted from blood, obtained in a trial of the OX40 agonist ivuxolimab. This chain joins TRBV19 and TRBJ2-2; 7 bases fit TRBD1. The TCR sequence derives from an adult with an advanced solid tumor such as melanoma, head and neck, liver or kidney cancer. The CDR3 DNA reads TGTGCCAGTAACCAGGGACAGCTGAACACCGGGGAGCTGTTTTTT. Residues: CASNQGQLNTGELFF.